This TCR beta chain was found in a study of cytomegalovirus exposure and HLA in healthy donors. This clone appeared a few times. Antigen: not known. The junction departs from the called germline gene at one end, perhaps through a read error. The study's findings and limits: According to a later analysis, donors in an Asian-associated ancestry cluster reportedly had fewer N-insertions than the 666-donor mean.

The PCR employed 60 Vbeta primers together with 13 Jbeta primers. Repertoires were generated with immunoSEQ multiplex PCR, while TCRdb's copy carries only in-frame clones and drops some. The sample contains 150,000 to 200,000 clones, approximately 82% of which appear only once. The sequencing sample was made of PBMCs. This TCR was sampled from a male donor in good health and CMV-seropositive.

CDR3 DNA: TGCGCCAGCAGTGAGGCGGGGGTCACAGCTACGCAGTATTTT. Translation gives CASSEAGVTATQYF. The genes are TRBV10-1 and TRBJ2-3; TRBD2 matches at 7 bases. Germline V gives CDR1 WNHNN, CDR2 SYGVQD (reference sequence). This CDR3 contains 14 residues.